Listed below are T cell receptor beta chains from one sample, sequenced in a study of vaccination effects on CD4 cells after COVID-19. TCRdb's table, derived via immunoSEQ multiplex PCR, lists solely in-frame clones and lacks some. The table lists about 41,000 clones, 55% to 75% of them singletons. What these receptors recognize is not known. The sequencing here drew on CD4+ T cells from PBMCs cultured with HCoV-OC43 spike peptides, taken before COVID-19 vaccination. Source of these receptors: a human donor who received a COVID-19 vaccine. The conserved cysteine and the conserved F or W are not part of the CDR3 here. Clone size is shown for a subset of rows, as once, few, many or a class of expanded clone.

v_gene: TRBV2
j_gene: TRBJ1-4
abundance: .
CDR3aa: ASAGIDEKLF

v_gene: TRBV6-2/TRBV6-3
j_gene: TRBJ1-5
abundance: .
CDR3aa: ASSYRDRGQPQH

v_gene: TRBV4-3
j_gene: TRBJ1-2
abundance: few
CDR3aa: ASSQEARVNYGYT

v_gene: TRBV28
j_gene: TRBJ2-5
abundance: .
CDR3aa: ASSRGGSLGETQY

v_gene: TRBV6-2/TRBV6-3
j_gene: TRBJ1-1
abundance: once
CDR3aa: ASSYVLWTGGFEAF

v_gene: TRBV7-9
j_gene: TRBJ2-7
abundance: .
CDR3aa: ASSLDYATFQQY

v_gene: TRBV9
j_gene: TRBJ2-5
abundance: .
CDR3aa: ASSVGAGGPETQY

v_gene: TRBV7-8
j_gene: TRBJ2-7
abundance: .
CDR3aa: ASSQRAGGLSYEQY

v_gene: TRBV14
j_gene: TRBJ1-1
abundance: .
CDR3aa: ASSQEGLWGARDTEAF

v_gene: TRBV27
j_gene: TRBJ1-1
abundance: few
CDR3aa: ASSLWSSMNTEAF

v_gene: TRBV7-9
j_gene: TRBJ2-7
abundance: .
CDR3aa: ASSLSGASYEQY

v_gene: TRBV19
j_gene: TRBJ1-2
abundance: .
CDR3aa: ASSIGQGVGYT

v_gene: TRBV19
j_gene: TRBJ1-2
abundance: .
CDR3aa: ASSMGQFNYGYT

v_gene: TRBV30
j_gene: TRBJ1-2
abundance: once
CDR3aa: AWSVVGNYGYT

v_gene: TRBV7-9
j_gene: TRBJ1-5
abundance: .
CDR3aa: ASSPEQGPGNQPQH

v_gene: TRBV5-4
j_gene: TRBJ1-1
abundance: .
CDR3aa: ASSSQTAWGTEAF

v_gene: TRBV6-5
j_gene: TRBJ2-7
abundance: .
CDR3aa: ASSPGTSAQY

v_gene: TRBV6-6
j_gene: TRBJ2-1
abundance: few
CDR3aa: ASSMTRGEQF

v_gene: TRBV19
j_gene: TRBJ1-5
abundance: .
CDR3aa: ASRLTGGQPQH

v_gene: TRBV5-1
j_gene: TRBJ2-1
abundance: .
CDR3aa: ASMGLSGNGEQF

v_gene: TRBV4-2
j_gene: TRBJ2-1
abundance: .
CDR3aa: ASSQLAGSSYNEQF

v_gene: TRBV2
j_gene: TRBJ1-1
abundance: few
CDR3aa: ASSMGENTEAF

v_gene: TRBV12-3/TRBV12-4
j_gene: TRBJ1-1
abundance: .
CDR3aa: ASTVNTEAF

v_gene: TRBV3-1/TRBV3-2
j_gene: TRBJ2-5
abundance: .
CDR3aa: ASSQGIVGETQY

v_gene: TRBV3-1/TRBV3-2
j_gene: TRBJ2-3
abundance: .
CDR3aa: ASSPLAGGLTDTQY

v_gene: TRBV30
j_gene: TRBJ1-1
abundance: .
CDR3aa: AWSYRGNTEAF

v_gene: TRBV5-1
j_gene: TRBJ1-4
abundance: .
CDR3aa: ASSPTGDRVGPANEKLF

v_gene: TRBV7-9
j_gene: TRBJ1-3
abundance: few
CDR3aa: ASSFGQGASGNTIY

v_gene: TRBV27
j_gene: TRBJ1-2
abundance: .
CDR3aa: ASSTRAGYGYT

v_gene: TRBV19
j_gene: TRBJ1-1
abundance: .
CDR3aa: ATKGYGTEAF

v_gene: TRBV25-1
j_gene: TRBJ1-5
abundance: .
CDR3aa: ASRQTGSNQPQH

v_gene: TRBV18
j_gene: TRBJ2-5
abundance: .
CDR3aa: ASSPQQETQY

v_gene: TRBV3-1/TRBV3-2
j_gene: TRBJ2-7
abundance: .
CDR3aa: ASSQERLAGGPYEQY

v_gene: TRBV6-5
j_gene: TRBJ2-1
abundance: once
CDR3aa: ASIRGNNEQF

v_gene: TRBV6-5
j_gene: TRBJ1-6
abundance: few
CDR3aa: ASSMGQNNSPLH

v_gene: TRBV18
j_gene: TRBJ2-2
abundance: .
CDR3aa: ASSFGAGEGKGELF

v_gene: TRBV7-9
j_gene: TRBJ1-3
abundance: few
CDR3aa: ASNTGTEEDSGNTIY

v_gene: TRBV27
j_gene: TRBJ1-6
abundance: .
CDR3aa: ASKIGPLNSPLH

v_gene: TRBV5-4
j_gene: TRBJ1-6
abundance: .
CDR3aa: ASSTGQGADNSPLH

v_gene: TRBV5-8
j_gene: TRBJ2-7
abundance: .
CDR3aa: ASSVYPTYEQY

v_gene: TRBV4-2
j_gene: TRBJ2-7
abundance: .
CDR3aa: ASSQEPGAAYEQY

v_gene: TRBV6-4
j_gene: TRBJ1-2
abundance: .
CDR3aa: ASSDGQTDYGYT

v_gene: TRBV29-1
j_gene: TRBJ2-7
abundance: .
CDR3aa: SVERLPGQTSYEQY

v_gene: TRBV3-1/TRBV3-2
j_gene: TRBJ2-7
abundance: .
CDR3aa: ASSQVSGAYYEQY

v_gene: TRBV7-9
j_gene: TRBJ2-3
abundance: .
CDR3aa: ASSFSSDTQY

v_gene: TRBV24-1
j_gene: TRBJ2-1
abundance: .
CDR3aa: ATNGGKGSYNEQF

v_gene: TRBV28
j_gene: TRBJ2-2
abundance: few
CDR3aa: ASGLQGAAGELF

v_gene: TRBV13
j_gene: TRBJ1-3
abundance: few
CDR3aa: ASSLVLTGEFSGNTIY

v_gene: TRBV5-5
j_gene: TRBJ1-3
abundance: .
CDR3aa: ASSYTGAGNTIY

v_gene: TRBV6-1
j_gene: TRBJ1-2
abundance: once
CDR3aa: ASSDHRGLGYT

v_gene: TRBV10-3
j_gene: TRBJ1-1
abundance: .
CDR3aa: AIRGDRDNTEAF

v_gene: TRBV25-1
j_gene: TRBJ1-4
abundance: .
CDR3aa: ASSEGSRVRGREKLF

v_gene: TRBV9
j_gene: TRBJ2-2
abundance: .
CDR3aa: ASSASPVAPGELF